The 26 T cell receptor beta chains in this list originate from one sample, sequenced in a study of T cells in Graves' hyperthyroidism and ophthalmopathy. RNA transcripts provided the source from which TCR beta CDR3 regions were amplified. Primed by the HTBI set, a first-round RT-PCR was run on the TCR CDR3. A single record per CDR3 protein comes from TCRdb applying MiXCR to the multiplex PCR reads. The table records about 350,000 distinct CDR3 sequences, roughly 20% of them present only once. Sample: blood. Source of these receptors: a middle-aged woman with Graves' ophthalmopathy.

This chain links TRBV6-2 or TRBV6-3 with TRBJ1-1; D might be TRBD1 (5 bases). CDR1 MNHEY and CDR2 SVGEGT come from the germline V gene. This CDR3 is built from 15 residues. The V end lost 6 bases, the J end lost 0 bases, and 14 bases lay between the germline ends. CDR3 in DNA: TGTGCCAGCAGCTTCCGGGAGGGGTTGAACACTGAAGCTTTCTTT. Protein product: CASSFREGLNTEAFF.

The chain links TRBV12-3 or TRBV12-4 to TRBJ1-2; D possibly corresponds to TRBD1 (5 bases). Trimming left V 3 bases short and J 7 bases short, with 21 bases between. The length of the CDR3 is 16 residues. The CDR3 sequence is CASSLGPKAGLLGYTF. The CDR3 DNA is TGTGCCAGCAGTTTGGGACCTAAGGCGGGCCTGCTTGGCTACACCTTC.

V and J are TRBV12-3 or TRBV12-4 and TRBJ2-5, with D possibly being TRBD2 (6 bases). Trimming stripped 3 bases from V and 5 bases from J, with 13 bases between. The CDR3 consists of 14 residues. CDR3 residues: CASSLFSGRETQYF. The CDR3 nucleotides are TGTGCCAGCAGTTTGTTTAGCGGCCGTGAGACCCAGTACTTC.

In its sample, this clonotype was seen many times. The V gene is TRBV11-2, the J gene TRBJ2-5; weak D call: TRBD2 (5 bases). The CDR3 sequence is 15 residues long. Germline V gene lookup returns CDR1 SGHAT and CDR2 FQNNGV. The V gene lost 5 bases and the J gene lost 2 bases, with 15 bases spanning the gap. DNA of the CDR3: TGTGCCAGCAGCAGACTACCGACGCCTCAAGAGACCCAGTACTTC. Translated, it gives CASSRLPTPQETQYF.

There are many counts of this clonotype. The CDR3 DNA reads TGTGCCAGCAGTGTCGGACTAGCGGGAACCGGGGAGCTGTTTTTT. Translation: CASSVGLAGTGELFF. The chain employs TRBV6-1 and TRBJ2-2; 12 bases are a match to TRBD2. This CDR3 has 15 residues. Germline V gene data show CDR1 as MNHNS and CDR2 as SASEGT. V was clipped by 4 bases and J by 5 bases; unmatched bases: 2.

The V gene is TRBV28, the J gene TRBJ1-1; D unclear. V dropped 2 bases and J dropped 8 bases, with 12 bases sitting between them. Per germline, CDR1 MDHEN and CDR2 SYDVKM. CDR3 length: 13 residues. Here the CDR3 DNA reads TGTGCCAGCAGTTTAATCTTAGACCCCGAAGCTTTCTTT. It is translated as CASSLILDPEAFF.

This rearrangement joins TRBV30 to TRBJ2-7; 11 nucleotides agree with TRBD1. After removal of 4 bases from V and 7 bases from J, the junction contained 3 bases not matched to a gene. The CDR3 is 12 residues long. Germline V gene data show CDR1 as GTSNPN and CDR2 as SVGIG (reference sequence). In nucleotides, the CDR3 is TGTGCCTGGACCGGGACAGGGGGTGAGCAGTACTTC. This encodes CAWTGTGGEQYF.

At least ten counts were recorded for this clonotype. V gene TRBV6-1 combines with J gene TRBJ2-7, with a possible D match to TRBD2 (5 bases). The V end was cut by 5 bases, the J end by 2 bases, with 16 bases between. Germline V CDR1 and CDR2: MNHNS, SASEGT. This CDR3 spans 15 amino acids. CDR3 loop: CASSLQEAPPYEQYF. In DNA form, the CDR3 reads TGTGCCAGCAGTCTCCAGGAGGCTCCCCCCTACGAGCAGTACTTC.

Many counts were recorded for this clonotype. The junction differs from germline at one of its ends, possibly a read error. The chain recombines TRBV10-1 with TRBJ2-7; D is undetermined. This CDR3 region has 12 residues. Germline CDR1 WNHNN, CDR2 SYGVQD (reference sequence). DNA of the CDR3: TGCGCCACATCTATGAGCTCCTACGGGCAGTACTTC. Its protein is CATSMSSYGQYF.

Notes on this clonotype: One end of the junction varies from germline; a read error may be responsible. The V and J genes are TRBV6-4 and TRBJ2-3; TRBD1 agrees at 7 bases. The V gene's germline CDR1 is MRHNA and CDR2 SNTAGT. This CDR3 has 14 amino acids. The CDR3 DNA follows: TGTGCCAGCAGTTACTCGACAGGGAGCGACACGCAGTATTTT. Its protein is CASSYSTGSDTQYF.

This clonotype was observed at least ten times. The V call is TRBV5-1, the J call TRBJ1-1; D might be TRBD1 (5 bases). Per the germline V gene, CDR1 is SGHRS and CDR2 is YFSETQ. Trimming left V 1 base short and J 4 bases short, with 11 bases between. This CDR3 contains 14 residues. CDR3 sequence: CASSLQGSGTEAFF. CDR3 nucleotides: TGCGCCAGCAGCTTGCAGGGCTCCGGCACTGAAGCTTTCTTT.

This clonotype showed up just a few times. The CDR3 spells CASSLVAGVGETQYF. CDR3 bases: TGTGCCAGCAGCCTGGTAGCGGGAGTGGGTGAGACCCAGTACTTC. V gene TRBV3-1 combines with J gene TRBJ2-5; 9 nucleotides align to TRBD2. Germline V lookup: CDR1 LGHDT, CDR2 YNNKEL (reference sequence). J gave up 5 bases and V 4 bases, and 8 bases lay outside the gene matches. CDR3 length: 15 residues.

This clonotype occurred many times. This chain joins TRBV6-2 or TRBV6-3 and TRBJ2-7; possibly TRBD1 or TRBD2 for D (5 bases each). V lost 1 base and J lost 6, with 10 bases in between. CDR3 size: 13 residues. Germline CDR1 is MNHEY and CDR2 is SVGEGT. The CDR3 spells CASSYWGTGEQYF. For the CDR3, the DNA is TGTGCCAGCAGTTACTGGGGGACCGGCGAGCAGTACTTC.

This clonotype was detected many times. Its ends do not fully match the called genes, so a read error is possible. The rearrangement links TRBV5-1 to TRBJ1-1; D not certain. CDR3 length equals 14 residues. Germline CDR1 reads SGHRS; CDR2 reads YFSETQ. The CDR3 bases are TGCGCCAGCAGCCCCTTTGATTCCTCTACTGGAGCTTTCTTT. Protein: CASSPFDSSTGAFF.

There are many counts of this clonotype. V and J are TRBV15 and TRBJ1-1; TRBD1 agrees at 8 bases. Looked up from germline, CDR1 is LNHNV and CDR2 is YYDKDF (reference sequence). There are 14 residues in the CDR3. The V gene end was trimmed by 3 bases and the J gene end by 5 bases; junction bases not matched to a gene: 5. The CDR3 bases are TGTGCCACCAGCAGGGACAGGGCATGGACTGAAGCTTTCTTT. Protein sequence: CATSRDRAWTEAFF.

This clonotype was counted many times. The gene calls are TRBV20-1 and TRBJ2-7, with TRBD1 matching 9 bases. CDR1 is DFQATT and CDR2 is SNEGSKA in the germline V gene (reference sequence). With 0 bases clipped from V and 3 bases from J, the junction kept 18 bases outside the gene matches. The CDR3 spans 19 residues. The CDR3 protein is CSARDKGQGKDRVLYEQYF. The CDR3 nucleotides read TGCAGTGCTAGAGATAAGGGACAGGGCAAGGACCGAGTTCTCTACGAGCAGTACTTC.

This clonotype was observed many times. This chain joins TRBV12-3 or TRBV12-4 and TRBJ1-1, with no clear D. The CDR3 loop spans 12 amino acids. V gave up 5 bases and J gave up 3 bases, with 7 bases separating them. The CDR3 spells CASSRTHTEAFF. Here the CDR3 DNA reads TGTGCCAGCAGTCGGACCCACACTGAAGCTTTCTTT.

This clonotype was detected many times. V gene TRBV9 combines with J gene TRBJ1-2; D possibly corresponds to TRBD1 (5 bases). The germline CDR1 and CDR2 sequences are SGDLS and YYNGEE. CDR3 length equals 11 residues. V was cut by 4 bases and J by 7 bases, with 8 bases left in between. CDR3 residues: CASSTTGGYTF. CDR3 nucleotides: TGTGCCAGCAGCACAACAGGTGGCTACACCTTC. Complete variable domain (other parts from reference TRBV9 and TRBJ1-2): DSGVTQTPKHLITATGQRVTLRCSPRSGDLSVYWYQQSLDQGLQFLIQYYNGEERAKGNILERFSAQQFPDLHSELNLSSLELGDSALYFCASSTTGGYTFGSGTRLTVV.

This clonotype was seen repeatedly, ten times or more. The chain's CDR3 is CASRTVGRGSSYEQYF. Here the CDR3 DNA reads TGTGCCAGCAGGACTGTTGGGCGGGGAAGCTCCTACGAGCAGTACTTC. The chain has TRBV11-2 and TRBJ2-7; D is possibly TRBD2 (6 bases). Germline CDR1 and CDR2: SGHAT and FQNNGV. V was clipped by 6 bases and J by 0 bases, with 18 bases between them. The CDR3 has 16 amino acids.

Ten or more counts support this clonotype. The rearrangement joins TRBV6-2 or TRBV6-3 to TRBJ2-6; D is possibly TRBD1 (5 bases). The CDR3 spans 14 residues. Germline values: CDR1 MNHEY, CDR2 SVGEGT. V lost 5 bases to trimming and J lost 0 bases, with 5 bases between them. For the CDR3, the DNA is TGTGCCAGCAGTAGGGGCTCTGGGGCCAACGTCCTGACTTTC. Encoded protein: CASSRGSGANVLTF.

This clonotype was counted a few times. An end of the junction does not agree with germline; a read error may underlie this. The chain joins TRBV20-1 to TRBJ1-5, with D perhaps TRBD1 (5 bases). The CDR3 runs to 12 residues. Germline CDR1 and CDR2: DFQATT and SNEGSKA (reference sequence). CDR3 region: CSAVTANQPQLF. The CDR3 DNA reads as TGCAGTGCAGTGACAGCTAATCAGCCCCAGCTTTTT.

This clonotype was recorded many times. The chain uses TRBV28 and TRBJ2-7, with a weak D call TRBD1 (6 bases). This CDR3 is 17 amino acids long. Germline CDR1 reads MDHEN; CDR2 reads SYDVKM. Trimming removed 5 bases from V and 3 bases from J, with 23 bases in between. The CDR3 protein is CASSTIVGAFLNYEQYF. The CDR3 nucleotides read TGTGCCAGCAGTACCATTGTGGGGGCTTTTTTGAACTACGAGCAGTACTTC.

CDR3 sequence reads: CASSVGDRGTYEQYF. The CDR3 DNA reads as TGTGCCAGCAGCGTAGGGGACAGGGGAACCTACGAGCAGTACTTC. This chain connects TRBV9 to TRBJ2-7, with 10 positions matching TRBD1. The CDR3 extends over 15 amino acids. V lost 0 bases, J lost 2 bases, and 2 bases stayed unmatched. Germline V gene sequence: CDR1 SGDLS, CDR2 YYNGEE.

This clonotype showed up many times. V is TRBV28 and J is TRBJ2-1, with 8 nucleotides matching TRBD1. The V segment lost 4 bases and the J segment 5 bases; nucleotides outside the gene matches: 10. The CDR3 is 16 residues long. From germline, CDR1 is MDHEN and CDR2 SYDVKM. In DNA form, the CDR3 reads TGTGCCAGCAGTTCCATCGACAGGGGTTCCGACAATGAGCAGTTCTTC. As protein: CASSSIDRGSDNEQFF.

In this sample, this clonotype turned up a few times. CDR3 residues: CASRADRAFF. As DNA, the CDR3 is TGTGCCAGCAGGGCGGACAGAGCTTTCTTT. The chain employs TRBV6-1 and TRBJ1-1; a possible D gene is TRBD1 (6 bases). V lost 6 bases and J lost 10, with 9 bases in between. The CDR3 sequence is 10 residues long. The germline V gene has CDR1 MNHNS and CDR2 SASEGT.

In its sample, this clonotype was seen many times. J is TRBJ2-7 and V is TRBV10-1; TRBD1 matches 9 bases. V was clipped by 5 bases and J by 5 bases; unmatched bases: 16. The germline V gene has CDR1 WNHNN and CDR2 SYGVQD (reference sequence). The CDR3 sequence is 17 residues long. CDR3 loop: CASSPFPGQGKSDEQYF. CDR3 bases: TGCGCCAGCAGTCCCTTCCCCGGACAGGGGAAAAGCGACGAGCAGTACTTC.